This TCR beta chain was profiled in a study of T cells after yellow fever vaccination. Study at large: When fractions had low cell numbers, they were prepared with SMART-Seq v4 Ultra Low Input.

This clonotype was seen many times. Antigen specificity is unknown. In TCRdb, the 5' RACE reads were re-called with MiXCR into one record per CDR3 protein. The sample has a few hundred thousand distinct CDR3 sequences, 3.5% to 4.5% seen once. Study-wide results and caveats: Weaker overall, the secondary response nonetheless peaked faster (day 5 versus 15). Post-booster samples contained most primary-vaccination clones (around 95% CD4, roughly 88% CD8). The appearance of a small share of clonotypes in both CD4 and CD8 compartments was observed.

V was pared by 8 bases and J by 8 bases, with 6 bases of the junction left unmatched. Germline V gene sequence: CDR1 SQVTM, CDR2 ANQGSEA. CDR3 length: 12 amino acids. The J gene is TRBJ2-1, the V gene TRBV29-1, with 10 bases identical to TRBD1. Here the sequenced sample was PBMCs, taken 5 days after the yellow fever booster vaccination. This clonotype was obtained from a man younger than 35 who received the YFV17D yellow fever vaccine. In DNA form, the CDR3 reads TGCAGCACCGGGACAGGGGTGCATGAGCAGTTCTTC. This encodes CSTGTGVHEQFF.